These 22 T cell receptor beta chains share one sample of origin, sequenced in a study of CD8+ T cells in alopecia areata listed by TCRdb under 2018. The library was prepared using the immunoSEQ multiplex PCR assay. RNA was extracted from all samples and reverse transcribed into cDNA as template for TCR sequencing. The table comes from immuneACCESS by way of TCRdb, which keeps in-frame sequences with V and J called. Part of the clones is missing from these tables; in studies checked, under half for an unresolved V gene and the rest for unknown reasons. This sample has roughly 260,000 clones, none of them a singleton. Jointly, the top ten make up 1.2% of the sample. Pooled mouse cutaneous lymph node cells were stained for CD4, CD8alpha, NKG2D, NKG2ACE and other markers, then sorted on a BD Influx. Sequencing was done on a sample of CD4+ T cells sorted from a lymph node. The source of these receptors is a C3H/HeJ mouse with alopecia areata. These mice carry the MHC haplotype H2-k.

To note about this clone: Germline and genes here are mouse. The read is 4 residues too short to cover the CDR3 end, so that end is filled in from the germline J gene. The gene calls are TRBV1 and TRBJ2-2; D unclear. V was clipped by 0 bases and J by 0 bases, with 5 bases between them. The CDR3 has 15 residues. The V gene's germline CDR1 is NSQYPW and CDR2 LRSPGD (reference sequence). The CDR3 region is CTCSAEQSNTGQLYF. The part of the CDR3 DNA that was read is TGCACCTGCAGTGCAGAACAGTCAAACACCGGG.

Details on this clone: Gene names follow the mouse nomenclature. The CDR3 end is not reached by the read, which stops 4 residues before it; the germline J gene fills it in. Other DNA variants within this sample encode the same CDR3. This rearrangement joins TRBV17 to TRBJ2-4, with 10 bases identical to TRBD1. CDR1 is MNHDT, CDR2 YYDKIL, per germline. CDR3 length equals 13 residues. The CDR3 sequence is CASSRGQGNTLYF. The covered CDR3 bases are TGTGCTAGCAGTAGGGGACAGGGGAAC.

Remarks on this clone: A much larger clonotype is one base distant, so this may be a read error. Gene names and germline refer to mouse. Sequencing ends 4 residues short of the CDR3 end; the germline J gene provides the rest. This chain connects TRBV13-1 to TRBJ2-1; D is ambiguous. CDR3 size: 13 residues. Germline-derived CDR1 and CDR2 are NSHNY and SYGAGN. V was clipped by 0 bases and J by 3 bases, with 4 bases between them. The CDR3 bases that were read are TGTGCCAGCAGTGATGTCAGCTATGCT. Its translation: CASSDVSYA. The whole CDR3 sequence is CASSDVSYAEQFF.

There are many counts of this clone. Each gene name is a mouse one. The read gets to within 4 residues of the CDR3 end, and the germline J gene fills in the rest. At the DNA level, this CDR3 is encoded by other sequences in the same sample as well. This chain uses TRBV19 with TRBJ2-2; 9 bases map to TRBD1. Germline V gene lookup returns CDR1 FNHDT and CDR2 SITEND (reference sequence). The CDR3 runs to 13 residues. V lost 5 bases, J lost 4 bases, and 0 bases stayed unmatched. The CDR3 sequence: CASRTGGTGQLYF. Partial CDR3 DNA: TGTGCCAGCAGGACAGGGGGCACCGGG.

A remark on this clone: Mouse names are used for the genes. Sequencing ends 4 residues short of the CDR3 end; the germline J gene provides the rest. This sequence joins TRBV14 and TRBJ2-1; 8 bases map to TRBD2. CDR3 length: 15 amino acids. Germline loops: CDR1 SGHDT, CDR2 FRDEAV. Losses at the gene ends were 4 bases for V and 4 bases for J; bases not matched to a gene: 7. The part of the CDR3 DNA that was read is TGTGCCAGCAGTCTCTCTGGGGGGAAGTATGCT. Translating it yields CASSLSGGKYA. The complete CDR3 reads CASSLSGGKYAEQFF.

This clone was seen a handful of times. Here the gene names and germline are mouse. The sequence runs out 4 residues before the end of the CDR3; the remainder is reconstructed from the germline J gene. This sequence joins TRBV5 and TRBJ2-4; no firm D call. Germline CDR1 and CDR2: LGHNA and YNLKQL (reference sequence). This CDR3 has 13 amino acids. V lost 3 bases and J 2 bases, leaving 6 bases between the germline ends. The CDR3 region is CASSHRNQNTLYF. CDR3 bases read: TGTGCCAGCAGCCACAGAAATCAAAAC.

This clone turned up a few times. The germline and genes are mouse ones. The CDR3 end lies 4 residues beyond the end of the read and is filled in from the germline J gene. The V call is TRBV13-2, the J call TRBJ2-3; TRBD2 matches 10 bases. In germline, CDR1 is NNHNN, CDR2 SYGAGS (reference sequence). V was clipped by 2 bases and J by 3 bases; unmatched bases: 3. The CDR3 is made up of 15 amino acids. CDR3 region: CASGETGGMAETLYF. The sequenced CDR3 bases are TGTGCCAGCGGTGAGACTGGGGGGATGGCAGAA.

In regard to this clone: Gene names and germline refer to mouse. The read is 4 residues too short to cover the CDR3 end, so that end is filled in from the germline J gene. The chain combines TRBV19 with TRBJ1-2; tentatively, D is TRBD1 (5 bases). CDR3 length equals 13 residues. Germline assignment: CDR1 FNHDT and CDR2 SITEND (reference sequence). The CDR3 region is CASSIAGFTDYTF. The sequenced part of the CDR3 DNA is TGTGCCAGCAGTATAGCAGGGTTCACC.

The table lists this clone with a few counts. The listed genes are named as in mouse. The CDR3 extends 4 residues past the end of the read, so its final part is completed from the germline J gene. The gene calls are TRBV13-1 and TRBJ2-1; possibly TRBD1 for D (6 bases). The CDR3 has 12 amino acids. The germline V gene has CDR1 NSHNY and CDR2 SYGAGN. The CDR3 loop reads CASSAGTTEQFF. CDR3 bases read: TGTGCCAGCAGTGCCGGGACAACT.

This clone appeared a few times. Mouse gene names apply. The sequenced fragment ends 4 residues before the CDR3 boundary, so the rest is inferred from the germline J gene. The chain joins TRBV5 to TRBJ2-5; D may be TRBD1 (6 bases). With 0 bases removed from V and 0 bases from J, the gap between germline ends came to 10 bases. The CDR3 covers 16 residues. Germline-derived CDR1 and CDR2 are LGHNA and YNLKQL (reference sequence). CDR3 DNA (partial): TGTGCCAGCAGCCAAGACAGGGGAGAAAACCAAGAC. It translates to CASSQDRGENQD. The entire CDR3 is CASSQDRGENQDTQYF.

To note about this clone: These gene names are mouse names. The read ends 4 residues shy of where the CDR3 ends; the end is completed using the germline J gene. The chain couples TRBV13-1 to TRBJ2-3, with D possibly matching TRBD1 (6 bases). The germline V gene has CDR1 NSHNY and CDR2 SYGAGN. With 0 bases removed from V and 0 bases from J, the gap between germline ends came to 11 bases. CDR3 length: 16 amino acids. The CDR3 bases that were read are TGTGCCAGCAGTGATGTGAGGGACACTAGTGCAGAA. This translates into CASSDVRDTSAE. The whole CDR3 protein reads CASSDVRDTSAETLYF.

Worth noting for this clone: The gene names given are mouse names. The read gets to within 4 residues of the CDR3 end, and the germline J gene fills in the rest. The rearrangement joins TRBV13-1 to TRBJ2-2, with TRBD2 matching over 10 bases. CDR3 length: 17 residues. With V trimmed by 2 bases and J by 0 bases, 4 bases remained unmatched. The germline V gene encodes CDR1 NSHNY and CDR2 SYGAGN. The part of the CDR3 DNA that was read is TGTGCCAGCAGTGAGGAGGGACTGGGGACAAACACCGGG. Translation: CASSEEGLGTNTG. The whole CDR3 sequence is CASSEEGLGTNTGQLYF.

As for this clone: The gene names given are mouse names. Sequencing ends 4 residues short of the CDR3 end; the germline J gene provides the rest. The genes are TRBV13-1 and TRBJ2-3, with 8 positions matching TRBD2. The CDR3 has 15 residues. Unmatched junction bases numbered 6, after V lost 5 bases and J lost 1 base. Germline-derived CDR1 and CDR2 are NSHNY and SYGAGN. Here the CDR3 reads CASRRTGRGAETLYF. The sequenced part of the CDR3 DNA is TGTGCCAGCAGGAGGACTGGGAGAGGTGCAGAA.

Note on this clone: Each gene name is a mouse one. The observed sequence ends 4 residues before the CDR3 terminus, with the missing tail filled in from the germline J gene. The J gene is TRBJ2-5, the V gene TRBV1; the D gene is possibly TRBD2 (5 bases). Trimming stripped 3 bases from V and 0 bases from J, with 13 bases between. The CDR3 loop spans 16 amino acids. Germline V CDR1 and CDR2: NSQYPW, LRSPGD (reference sequence). CDR3 amino acids: CTCSAELGFNQDTQYF. The CDR3 DNA, read in part, is TGCACCTGCAGTGCTGAGCTGGGTTTTAACCAAGAC.

This clone was counted between two and nine times. Gene names refer to mouse genes. Sequencing ends 4 residues short of the CDR3 end; the germline J gene provides the rest. The chain uses TRBV17 and TRBJ2-7; 8 bases fit TRBD2. The germline gives CDR1 MNHDT, CDR2 YYDKIL. With 3 bases clipped from V and 0 bases from J, the junction kept 1 base outside the gene matches. CDR3 length: 14 residues. The DNA read from the CDR3 is TGTGCTAGCAGTAGGGGGGGGGCCTCCTAT. This gives the protein CASSRGGASY. The CDR3, in full, reads CASSRGGASYEQYF.

With respect to this clone: Germline and genes: mouse. With the read ending 4 residues before the CDR3 end, the germline J gene is used to fill in that end. The V call is TRBV13-1, the J call TRBJ2-3, with 7 bases lining up with TRBD2. The CDR3 consists of 15 residues. Germline lookup yields CDR1 NSHNY and CDR2 SYGAGN. The ends lost 3 bases at V and 0 bases at J; junction bases unmatched: 4. The CDR3 loop reads CASSAPGGSAETLYF. CDR3 DNA (partial): TGTGCCAGCAGTGCTCCTGGGGGAAGTGCAGAA.

In the case of this clone: Gene names and germline match the mouse. CDR3 DNA (partial): TGTGCCAGCAGGAGACTGGGGGGGGTTAACTATGCT. Encoded protein: CASRRLGGVNYA. The whole CDR3 region reads CASRRLGGVNYAEQFF. The genes are TRBV13-1 and TRBJ2-1; 11 nucleotides line up with TRBD2. The CDR3 is cut off 4 residues early in the read; its end comes from the germline J gene. V was pared by 5 bases and J by 0 bases, with 4 bases of the junction left unmatched. The CDR3 is 16 residues long. The germline CDR1 and CDR2 sequences are NSHNY and SYGAGN.

About this clone itself: Gene names and germline refer to mouse. With the read ending 4 residues before the CDR3 end, the germline J gene is used to fill in that end. This specimen includes other DNA sequences encoding the same CDR3. The V call is TRBV13-1, the J call TRBJ1-1; a weak D match, TRBD1 (5 bases). Germline-derived CDR1 and CDR2 are NSHNY and SYGAGN. V was clipped by 0 bases and J by 4 bases, with 10 bases between them. CDR3 size: 14 residues. The sequenced part of the CDR3 DNA is TGTGCCAGCAGTGATGCCCAGGGCGTCACA. This codes for CASSDAQGVT. The complete CDR3 reads CASSDAQGVTEVFF.

On this clone itself: Gene names are the mouse ones. The CDR3 extends 4 residues past the end of the read, so its final part is completed from the germline J gene. Other DNA sequences in this specimen translate into the identical CDR3. The rearrangement links TRBV1 to TRBJ2-3, with D possibly TRBD1 on 5 matching bases. The germline V gene encodes CDR1 NSQYPW and CDR2 LRSPGD (reference sequence). The CDR3 loop spans 14 amino acids. V dropped 1 base and J dropped 4 bases, with 9 bases sitting between them. CDR3 region: CTCSAGQGSETLYF. CDR3 DNA (partial): TGCACCTGCAGTGCAGGGCAGGGCTCAGAA.

This clone appeared a few times. Gene names denote mouse genes. The DNA ends 4 residues before the CDR3 does, and the rest of the CDR3 is filled in from the germline J gene. This sample includes further DNA sequences coding for the same CDR3. The V and J genes are TRBV13-3 and TRBJ2-7, with 7 bases aligning to TRBD2. Looked up from germline, CDR1 is NNHDY and CDR2 is SYVADS. V lost 0 bases, J lost 0 bases, and 6 bases stayed unmatched. CDR3 size: 16 residues. Here the CDR3 reads CASSDAPGGSSYEQYF. The DNA read from the CDR3 is TGTGCCAGCAGTGATGCACCTGGGGGAAGCTCCTAT.

This clone came up a few times. Gene labels here are mouse ones. The read ends 4 residues early relative to the CDR3; the germline J gene fills the gap. V is TRBV5 and J is TRBJ2-1; D might be TRBD2 (7 bases). This CDR3 is built from 14 residues. Germline values: CDR1 LGHNA, CDR2 YNLKQL (reference sequence). The CDR3 reads CASSQAWGPAEQFF. Partial CDR3 DNA: TGTGCCAGCAGCCAAGCCTGGGGGCCGGCT.

This clone was counted only a few times. Gene names and germline refer to mouse. The read gets to within 4 residues of the CDR3 end, and the germline J gene fills in the rest. The chain uses TRBV5 and TRBJ2-7; maybe TRBD1 (5 bases). Germline lookup yields CDR1 LGHNA and CDR2 YNLKQL (reference sequence). V lost 0 bases to trimming and J lost 0 bases, with 9 bases between them. This CDR3 has 15 amino acids. The covered CDR3 bases are TGTGCCAGCAGCCAAGAGCCAGGGAGCTCCTAT. Residues: CASSQEPGSSY. The full CDR3 reads CASSQEPGSSYEQYF.